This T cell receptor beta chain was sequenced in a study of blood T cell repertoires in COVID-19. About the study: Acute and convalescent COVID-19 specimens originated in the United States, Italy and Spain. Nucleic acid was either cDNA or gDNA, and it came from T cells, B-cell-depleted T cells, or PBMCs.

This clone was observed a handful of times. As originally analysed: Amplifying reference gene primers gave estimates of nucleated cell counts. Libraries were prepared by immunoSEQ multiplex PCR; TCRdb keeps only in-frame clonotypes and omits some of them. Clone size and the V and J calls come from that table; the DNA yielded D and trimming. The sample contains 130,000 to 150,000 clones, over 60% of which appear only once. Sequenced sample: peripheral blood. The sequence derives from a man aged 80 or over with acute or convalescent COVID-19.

The CDR3 sequence is CASTPLASTDTQYF. For the CDR3, the DNA is TGTGCCAGCACCCCCTTGGCTAGCACAGATACGCAGTATTTT. J is TRBJ2-3 and V is TRBV7-2; D call uncertain. Between the trimmed V and J ends, which lost 7 bases and 0 bases, there was a span of 11 bases. Germline V CDR1 and CDR2: SGHTA, FQGNSA. The CDR3 is made up of 14 amino acids.